This note documents a single TCR beta chain sequence. This record comes from a study of CD8 T cells in Susac syndrome. Sequencing targeted TCR beta in blood CD8+ and CD4+ T cells. The multiple sclerosis controls consisted of treatment-naive patients with relapsing-remitting disease, either stable or active. With random hexamers, reverse transcription was performed on about 0.5 to 1 ug of RNA. TCRdb passed the immunoSEQ multiplex PCR reads through MiXCR, listing each CDR3 protein once. The profile covers some 110,000 distinct CDR3 sequences, with 85% to 95% appearing a single time and around 0.085% taken by the ten largest. The CDR3 is 15 amino acids. Looked up from germline, CDR1 is SQVTM and CDR2 is ANQGSEA. The V segment lost 6 bases and the J segment 2 bases; nucleotides outside the gene matches: 10.

Sequencing used CD4+ T cells from PBMCs. The TCR sequence derives from a human donor with multiple sclerosis. The V call is TRBV29-1, the J call TRBJ1-3, with 7 bases fitting TRBD1. CDR3 region: CSVTMTGSPGNTIYF. The CDR3 nucleotides read TGCAGCGTGACCATGACAGGGAGTCCTGGAAACACCATATATTTT.